This T cell receptor (beta chain) was identified in a study of a mutant IDH1 vaccine in newly diagnosed glioma (dated by TCRdb to the early 2020s). For the wider study: Across visits V03 through V10, patients got a total of eight vaccinations, given in weeks 1, 3, 5, 7, 11, 15, 19 and 23. In the chemotherapy-containing groups, vaccination started alongside temozolomide cycles, whereas in patients who had radiotherapy alone it started 4-6 weeks after radiotherapy. Of the approximately 33 patients who were treated, 62.5% were male and 37.5% were female, and the mean age was around 43 years. Prior to enrollment, standard therapy consisting of radiotherapy alone, temozolomide alone, or radiochemotherapy with temozolomide had been administered to patients, with the combination being received by most patients. Longitudinal TCRB deep sequencing was performed for roughly 24 treated patients wherever samples were available for exploratory analyses. Peripheral blood samples were drawn at six visits, namely V03 (baseline), V05, V07, V10, V12 and V13.

General conclusions and limits of the study: Immune responses induced by the vaccine were seen in roughly 95% of patients across multiple MHC alleles. It was noted by the authors that analyses of patient blood samples could not be reproduced owing to sample limitations. PBMC samples for TCRB deep sequencing were selected based on availability. Pseudoprogression seemed to be unrelated to changes in the top peripheral T cell clonotypes found by TCRB sequencing.

This clone was detected a few times. What antigen it recognizes has not been identified. Nothing much larger sits one base from this clone, and base qualities are not available. Preparation of the library involved the immunoSEQ multiplex PCR assay. Following the manufacturer's protocol, the hsTCRB Kit was used to amplify rearranged TCR beta chain sequences. Sequencing of TCRB libraries was carried out on an Illumina MiSeq. The authors processed their data as follows. The kit vendor's proprietary platform handled demultiplexing, trimming and gene mapping. TCRdb limited this immuneACCESS table to in-frame rearrangements with V and J called. A share of clones is missing; checked studies link under half to unresolved V genes, and the rest is unexplained. V and J calls and clone size are copied from that table; D and trimming were computed from the DNA. The sample table contains about 40,000 clones; only one count was recorded for around 84% of them. The ten largest clones take up roughly 2% of the sample.

The sample's time point label, in plain terms: week 11, during vaccination. Each vaccine dose, consisting of 300 ug of a 20-mer mutant IDH1 peptide in Montanide, was administered subcutaneously with topical imiquimod. The donors had newly diagnosed IDH1-mutant astrocytomas of WHO grade 3 or 4 that showed loss of nuclear ATRX. The samples were drawn from NOA16, a multicentre, single-arm, open-label phase I trial in Germany that tested a mutant IDH1 peptide vaccine in humans for the first time. The DNeasy Blood and Tissue Kit was used to extract genomic DNA from EDTA blood for TCRB sequencing. The CDR3 sequence holds 15 residues, the cysteine and phenylalanine included. CDR3 DNA only is kept here, 45 bases in frame from base 1. V loses 2 bases at its end and J loses 2 bases; junction bases beyond the gene matches: 3. CDR1 and CDR2, looked up from the germline V gene, are MNHNS and SASEGT.

The clonotype was recovered from a man aged 40-55 years with glioma. The chain joins TRBV6-1 to TRBJ2-3; TRBD2 matches 8 bases in the middle. This specimen consisted of PBMCs, obtained from a glioma patient whose treatment included an IDH1 peptide vaccine. The encoded CDR3 is CASSETSGTTDTQYF. The DNA sequence reads TGTGCCAGCAGTGAAACTAGCGGCACCACAGATACGCAGTATTTT.